This T cell receptor beta chain was sequenced during a study of human versus mouse CDR3 diversity and MHC coevolution. The V segment lost 3 bases and the J segment 4 bases; nucleotides outside the gene matches: 6. Looked up from germline, CDR1 is SGHRS and CDR2 is YFSETQ. This CDR3 spans 15 amino acids. The protocol was immunoSEQ multiplex PCR, while the TCRdb copy is restricted to in-frame clones and leaves out a portion. The table lists about 80,000 clones, around 93% of them singletons. Regarding the study as a whole: Compared with mice, human CDR3s carried more deletions and insertions on average. Clonal inequality was lowest in most of the three human donors.

As regards this clone: Its specificity is unknown.

The source is a person aged 25 to 75 in good health. Material for sequencing was naive CD4+ T cells from blood. Subset noted: CD45RO-negative CD62L-positive naive CD4 T cells. This chain joins TRBV5-1 and TRBJ2-2; 7 nucleotides match TRBD1. This CDR3 is CASSSRTGVTGELFF. The CDR3 nucleotides read TGCGCCAGCAGCTCGAGGACAGGAGTCACCGGGGAGCTGTTTTTT.